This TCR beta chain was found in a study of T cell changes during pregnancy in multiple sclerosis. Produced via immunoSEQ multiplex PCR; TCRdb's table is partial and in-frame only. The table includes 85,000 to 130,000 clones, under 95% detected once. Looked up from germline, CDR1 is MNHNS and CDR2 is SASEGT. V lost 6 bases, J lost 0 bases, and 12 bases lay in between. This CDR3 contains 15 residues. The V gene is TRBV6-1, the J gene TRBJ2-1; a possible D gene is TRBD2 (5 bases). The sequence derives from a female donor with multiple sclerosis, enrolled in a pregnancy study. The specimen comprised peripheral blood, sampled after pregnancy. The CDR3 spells CASRMDSSSYNEQFF. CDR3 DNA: TGTGCCAGCAGGATGGACTCCAGCTCCTACAATGAGCAGTTCTTC.